This T cell receptor beta chain was recorded in a study of blood T cell repertoires in COVID-19. Clones were read by immunoSEQ multiplex PCR, and TCRdb kept only the in-frame ones, dropping some. The data contain around 150,000 clones, under 95% of them seen just once; the ten biggest clones take up 15% to 20%. With 4 bases clipped from V and 0 bases from J, the junction kept 9 bases outside the gene matches. The CDR3 length is 17 residues. CDR1 is LGHDT and CDR2 is YNNKEL in the germline V gene (reference sequence). The specimen sequenced was peripheral blood. This sequence originates from a man between 60 and 75 years old with active or convalescent COVID-19. The J gene is TRBJ1-5, the V gene TRBV3-1 (or the pseudogene TRBV3-2); 7 nucleotides match TRBD1. DNA of the CDR3: TGTGCCAGCAGCCCCCGGGCAGGGGGTTATAGCAATCAGCCCCAGCATTTT. Its protein product is CASSPRAGGYSNQPQHF.